One and the same sample provided the 12 T cell receptor beta chains below, sequenced in a study of cytomegalovirus exposure and HLA in healthy donors (dated by TCRdb to 2016 to 2017). Preparation of the library involved the immunoSEQ multiplex PCR assay. For the multiplex PCR, a mixture combining 60 forward primers for TCR Vbeta segments and 13 reverse primers for TCR Jbeta segments was used. Not all clones reach the TCRdb copy of this immuneACCESS table, which keeps in-frame sequences only. Checked studies attribute under half of the gap to unresolved V genes and leave the rest unexplained. The sample table contains about 85,000 clones; only one count was recorded for roughly 80% of them. Roughly 32% of the sample is taken by the ten largest. The sequenced sample was PBMCs. These receptor sequences come from a man in his fifties or sixties in good health and CMV-seropositive.

V gene TRBV6-5 combines with J gene TRBJ2-7, with 8 bases that match TRBD1. J was trimmed by 6 bases and V by 4 bases; bases with no gene match: 14. Looked up from germline, CDR1 is MNHEY and CDR2 is SVGAGI. The CDR3 consists of 16 residues. The CDR3 is CASSWARGPLWGEQYF. In DNA, the CDR3 is TGTGCCAGCAGTTGGGCCAGGGGGCCCCTCTGGGGCGAGCAGTACTTC.

This chain links TRBV2 with TRBJ2-3; possibly TRBD2 for D (5 bases). The CDR3 loop spans 13 amino acids. Germline CDR1 and CDR2: SNHLY and FYNNEI. V was pared by 4 bases and J by 4 bases, with 9 bases between. The CDR3 region is CASSGLAPDTQYF. In DNA, the CDR3 is TGTGCCAGCAGTGGTCTAGCTCCAGATACGCAGTATTTT.

This sequence joins TRBV7-9 and TRBJ2-7, with D possibly TRBD1 on 5 matching bases. CDR1 and CDR2 (germline): SEHNR, FQNEAQ (reference sequence). The length of the CDR3 is 11 residues. V was pared by 5 bases and J by 7 bases, with 9 bases between. The CDR3 protein is CASSLRDEQYF. CDR3 nucleotide sequence: TGTGCCAGCAGCCTCAGGGATGAGCAGTACTTC.

This clone was counted between two and nine times. This chain links TRBV5-6 with TRBJ2-1, with 8 bases lining up with TRBD1. With 9 bases clipped from V and 3 bases from J, the junction kept 5 bases outside the gene matches. From germline, CDR1 is SGHDT and CDR2 YYEEEE. The CDR3 runs 13 residues. CDR3 DNA: TGTGCCACCAGGGGGCCGAACTACAATGAGCAGTTCTTC. This translates into CATRGPNYNEQFF.

The chain has TRBV15 and TRBJ2-3; 16 bases map to TRBD2. This CDR3 is built from 16 residues. The junction had 3 bases not matched to a gene; V was cut back by 3 bases and J by 6 bases. The germline V gene has CDR1 LNHNV and CDR2 YYDKDF (reference sequence). CDR3 sequence: CATSRGLAGGDDTQYF. CDR3 DNA: TGTGCCACCAGCAGGGGACTAGCGGGAGGGGACGATACGCAGTATTTT.

V and J are TRBV27 and TRBJ2-2, with TRBD2 matching 7 bases. CDR3 length equals 15 residues. Germline V gene data show CDR1 as MNHEY and CDR2 as SMNVEV (reference sequence). With 4 bases clipped from V and 7 bases from J, the junction kept 9 bases outside the gene matches. The CDR3 loop reads CASSSAGREGGELFF. In DNA form, the CDR3 reads TGTGCCAGCAGTTCCGCGGGCAGGGAGGGCGGGGAGCTGTTTTTT.

The chain links TRBV7-8 to TRBJ2-7; unclear D gene. V was cut by 5 bases and J by 2 bases, with 22 bases left in between. This CDR3 is built from 17 residues. CDR1 SGHVS and CDR2 FQNEAQ come from the germline V gene. The CDR3 here is CASSALTSTVAAYEQYF. DNA for the CDR3: TGTGCCAGCAGCGCCCTAACTTCTACCGTCGCGGCCTACGAGCAGTACTTC.

The chain is built from TRBV19 and TRBJ2-7, with 7 bases matching TRBD1. The CDR3 is 13 residues long. V lost 5 bases to trimming and J lost 3 bases; unmatched junction nucleotides: 4. Germline V gene sequence: CDR1 LNHDA, CDR2 SQIVND (reference sequence). The CDR3 region has the DNA TGTGCCAGTAGTGCCGGACAGGACTACGAGCAGTACTTC. As protein: CASSAGQDYEQYF. Drawing the rest from reference TRBV19 and TRBJ2-7, the complete variable domain is DGGITQSPKYLFRKEGQNVTLSCEQNLNHDAMYWYRQDPGQGLRLIYYSQIVNDFQKGDIAEGYSVSREKKESFPLTVTSAQKNPTAFYLCASSAGQDYEQYFGPGTRLTVT.

This chain joins TRBV27 and TRBJ2-7; TRBD2 might be the D (5 bases). The CDR3 loop spans 13 amino acids. Germline loops: CDR1 MNHEY, CDR2 SMNVEV (reference sequence). Trimming left V 2 bases short and J 4 bases short, with 9 bases between. The CDR3: CASSLGEGYEQYF. The CDR3 nucleotides read TGTGCCAGCAGTTTAGGTGAGGGATACGAGCAGTACTTC.

In its sample, this clone was seen once. The gene calls are TRBV25-1 and TRBJ2-3, with 11 nucleotides matching TRBD1. The CDR3 sequence is 17 residues long. CDR1 is MGHDK, CDR2 SYGVNS, per germline. Trimming cost V 2 bases and J 4 bases; bases outside gene matches: 8. CDR3 nucleotides: TGTGCCAGCAGTGAAGGGGATGGGACAGGGGGAGCAGATACGCAGTATTTT. Encoded protein: CASSEGDGTGGADTQYF.

The rearrangement joins TRBV4-3 to TRBJ2-5; D is possibly TRBD1 (5 bases). Trimming cost V 0 bases and J 3 bases, with 11 bases left between them. This CDR3 comprises 15 residues. Germline-derived CDR1 and CDR2 are LGHNA and YSLEER. The DNA of the CDR3 is TGCGCCAGCAGCCAAGACCCGCCAGGGAAAGAGACCCAGTACTTC. It translates to CASSQDPPGKETQYF.

CDR3 nucleotide sequence: TGTGCCAGCAGCTTTAGTAACCTAGCGGGAACCGGGGAGCTGTTTTTT. It translates to CASSFSNLAGTGELFF. The genes are TRBV7-3 and TRBJ2-2; 9 bases match TRBD2. V trimming: 3 bases; J trimming: 5 bases; junction bases outside the gene matches: 7. The CDR3 sequence is 16 residues long. Germline CDR1 SGHTA, CDR2 FQGTGA.